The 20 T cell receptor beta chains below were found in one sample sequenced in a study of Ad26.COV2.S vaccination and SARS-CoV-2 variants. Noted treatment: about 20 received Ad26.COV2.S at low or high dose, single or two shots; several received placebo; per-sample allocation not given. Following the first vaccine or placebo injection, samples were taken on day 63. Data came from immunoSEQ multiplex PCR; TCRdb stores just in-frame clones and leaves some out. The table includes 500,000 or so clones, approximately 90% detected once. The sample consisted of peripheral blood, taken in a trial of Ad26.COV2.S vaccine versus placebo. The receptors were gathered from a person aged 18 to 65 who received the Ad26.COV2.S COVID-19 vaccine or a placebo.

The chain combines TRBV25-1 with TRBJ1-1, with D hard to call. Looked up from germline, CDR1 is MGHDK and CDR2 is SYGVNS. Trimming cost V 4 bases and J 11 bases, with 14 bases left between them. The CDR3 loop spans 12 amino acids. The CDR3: CASSGVDVRAFF. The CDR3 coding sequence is TGTGCCAGCAGTGGCGTTGATGTGAGGGCTTTCTTT.

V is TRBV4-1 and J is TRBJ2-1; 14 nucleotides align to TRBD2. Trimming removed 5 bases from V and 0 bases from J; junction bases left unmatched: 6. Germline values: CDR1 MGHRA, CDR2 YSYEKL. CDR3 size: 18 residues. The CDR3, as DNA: TGCGCCAGCAGCTTATACGGGACTAGCGGGAGCTCCTACAATGAGCAGTTCTTC. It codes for CASSLYGTSGSSYNEQFF.

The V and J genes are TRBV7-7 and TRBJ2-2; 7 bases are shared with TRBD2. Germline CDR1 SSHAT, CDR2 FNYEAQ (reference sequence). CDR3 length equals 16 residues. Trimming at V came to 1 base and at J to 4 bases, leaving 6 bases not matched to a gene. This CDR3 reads CASSLDPGLSTGELFF. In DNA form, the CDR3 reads TGTGCCAGCAGCTTAGACCCGGGACTAAGCACCGGGGAGCTGTTTTTT.

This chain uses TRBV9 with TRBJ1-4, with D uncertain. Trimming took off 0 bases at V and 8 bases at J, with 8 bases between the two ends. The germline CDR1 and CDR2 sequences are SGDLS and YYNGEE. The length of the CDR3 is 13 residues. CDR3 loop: CASSVDAEEKLFF. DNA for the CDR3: TGTGCCAGCAGCGTAGATGCAGAAGAAAAACTGTTTTTT.

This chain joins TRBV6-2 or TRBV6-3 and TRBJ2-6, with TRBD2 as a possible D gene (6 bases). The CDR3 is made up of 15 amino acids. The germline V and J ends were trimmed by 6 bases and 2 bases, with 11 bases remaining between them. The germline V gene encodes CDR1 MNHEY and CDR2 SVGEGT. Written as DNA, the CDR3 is TGTGCCAGCAGCCTGGGACTTCCTGGGGCCAACGTCCTGACTTTC. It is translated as CASSLGLPGANVLTF.

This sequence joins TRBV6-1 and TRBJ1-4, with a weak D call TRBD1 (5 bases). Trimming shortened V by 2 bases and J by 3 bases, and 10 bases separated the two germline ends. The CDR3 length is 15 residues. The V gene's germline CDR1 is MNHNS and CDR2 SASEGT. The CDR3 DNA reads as TGTGCCAGCAGTGAATGGGGGTGGGCTAATGAAAAACTGTTTTTT. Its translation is CASSEWGWANEKLFF.

CDR3 residues: CASSMNGGNSPLHF. Here the CDR3 DNA reads TGTGCCAGTAGTATGAACGGCGGGAATTCACCCCTCCACTTT. This sequence joins TRBV19 and TRBJ1-6; D not resolved. The CDR3 loop spans 14 amino acids. Germline lookup yields CDR1 LNHDA and CDR2 SQIVND (reference sequence). The germline V and J ends were trimmed by 3 bases and 7 bases, with 10 bases remaining between them.

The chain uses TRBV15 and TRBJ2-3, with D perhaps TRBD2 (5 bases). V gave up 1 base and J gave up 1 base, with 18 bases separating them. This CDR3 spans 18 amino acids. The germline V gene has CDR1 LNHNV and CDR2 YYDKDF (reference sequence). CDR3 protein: CATSRGGIAPRGTDTQYF. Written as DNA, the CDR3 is TGTGCCACCAGCAGAGGAGGGATAGCTCCTCGTGGCACAGATACGCAGTATTTT. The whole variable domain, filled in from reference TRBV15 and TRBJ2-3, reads DAMVIQNPRYQVTQFGKPVTLSCSQTLNHNVMYWYQQKSSQAPKLLFHYYDKDFNNEADTPDNFQSRRPNTSFCFLDIRSPGLGDTAMYLCATSRGGIAPRGTDTQYFGPGTRLTVL.

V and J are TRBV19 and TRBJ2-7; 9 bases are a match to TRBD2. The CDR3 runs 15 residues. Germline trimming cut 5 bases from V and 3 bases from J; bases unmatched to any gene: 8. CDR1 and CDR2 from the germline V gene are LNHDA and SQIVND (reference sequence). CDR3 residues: CASSPASGTVYEQYF. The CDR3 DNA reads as TGTGCCAGTAGTCCGGCTAGCGGGACTGTCTACGAGCAGTACTTC.

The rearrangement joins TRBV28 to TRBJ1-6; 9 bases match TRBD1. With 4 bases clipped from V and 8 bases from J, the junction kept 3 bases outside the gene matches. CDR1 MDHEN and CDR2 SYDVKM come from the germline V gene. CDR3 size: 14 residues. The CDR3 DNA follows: TGTGCCAGCAGTTACGGACAGGGGTATTCACCCCTCCACTTT. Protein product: CASSYGQGYSPLHF.

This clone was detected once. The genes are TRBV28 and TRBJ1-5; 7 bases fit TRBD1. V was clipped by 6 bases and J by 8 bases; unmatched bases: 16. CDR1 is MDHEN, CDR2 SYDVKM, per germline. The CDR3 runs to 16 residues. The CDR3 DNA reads TGTGCCAGCAGCGAAGCTCGCAGGGGGTGGTTCGAGCCCCAGCATTTT. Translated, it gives CASSEARRGWFEPQHF.

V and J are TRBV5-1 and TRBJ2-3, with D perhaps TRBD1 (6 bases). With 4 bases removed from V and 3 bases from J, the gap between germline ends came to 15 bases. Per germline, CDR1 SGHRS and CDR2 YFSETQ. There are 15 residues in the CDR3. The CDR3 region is CASSNEQGNTDTQYF. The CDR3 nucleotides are TGCGCCAGCAGCAACGAACAGGGTAATACAGATACGCAGTATTTT. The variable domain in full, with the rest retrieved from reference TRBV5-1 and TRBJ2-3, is KAGVTQTPRYLIKTRGQQVTLSCSPISGHRSVSWYQQTPGQGLQFLFEYFSETQRNKGNFPGRFSGRQFSNSRSEMNVSTLELGDSALYLCASSNEQGNTDTQYFGPGTRLTVL.

CDR3 sequence: CASSPPGRDYATDTQYF. The CDR3 DNA reads TGTGCCAGCAGCCCCCCCGGCCGGGACTACGCCACAGATACGCAGTATTTT. V usage is TRBV7-9 and J usage is TRBJ2-3, with 7 bases lining up with TRBD2. The V gene end was trimmed by 5 bases and the J gene end by 2 bases; junction bases not matched to a gene: 13. Germline lookup yields CDR1 SEHNR and CDR2 FQNEAQ (reference sequence). The CDR3 is 17 residues long.

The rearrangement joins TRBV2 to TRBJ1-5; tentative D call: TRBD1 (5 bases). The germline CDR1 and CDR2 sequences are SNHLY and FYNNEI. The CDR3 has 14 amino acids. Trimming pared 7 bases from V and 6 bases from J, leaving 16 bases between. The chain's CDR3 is CASKDTKVTQPQHF. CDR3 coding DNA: TGTGCCAGCAAGGACACCAAGGTTACTCAGCCCCAGCATTTT.

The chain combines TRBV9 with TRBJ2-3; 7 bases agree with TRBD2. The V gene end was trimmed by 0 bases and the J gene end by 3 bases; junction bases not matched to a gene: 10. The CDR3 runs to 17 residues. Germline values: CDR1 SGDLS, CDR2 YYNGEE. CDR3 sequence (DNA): TGTGCCAGCAGCGTAGGGGTGAGCGGGATGGTAACAGATACGCAGTATTTT. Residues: CASSVGVSGMVTDTQYF.

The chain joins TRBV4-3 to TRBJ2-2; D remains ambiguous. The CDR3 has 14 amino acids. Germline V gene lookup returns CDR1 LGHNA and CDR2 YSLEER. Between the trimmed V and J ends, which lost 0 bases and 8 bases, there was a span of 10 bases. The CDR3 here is CASSQDRSGGELFF. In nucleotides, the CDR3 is TGCGCCAGCAGCCAAGATCGGTCAGGAGGGGAGCTGTTTTTT.

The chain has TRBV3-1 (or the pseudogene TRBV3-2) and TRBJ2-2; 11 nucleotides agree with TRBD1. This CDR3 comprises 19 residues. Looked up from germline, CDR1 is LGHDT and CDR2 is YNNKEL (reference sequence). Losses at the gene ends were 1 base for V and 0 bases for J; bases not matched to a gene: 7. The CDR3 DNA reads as TGTGCCAGCAGCCAAGTCAAGACGGGACAGGGGGCGAACACCGGGGAGCTGTTTTTT. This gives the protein CASSQVKTGQGANTGELFF.

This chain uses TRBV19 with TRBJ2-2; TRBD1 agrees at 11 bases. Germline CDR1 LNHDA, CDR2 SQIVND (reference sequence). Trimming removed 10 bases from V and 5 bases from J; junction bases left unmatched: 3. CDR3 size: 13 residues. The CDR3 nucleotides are TGTGCCACGTGGGACAGGGGGACCGGGGAGCTGTTTTTT. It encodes CATWDRGTGELFF.

The CDR3 sequence: CASSSQIAGVSYEQYF. The CDR3 region has the DNA TGTGCCAGCAGCTCTCAAATAGCGGGAGTGTCCTACGAGCAGTACTTC. The V call is TRBV28, the J call TRBJ2-7, with 9 bases matching TRBD2. Trimming cost V 6 bases and J 1 base; bases outside gene matches: 10. The CDR3 has 16 amino acids. The germline gives CDR1 MDHEN, CDR2 SYDVKM. The complete variable domain, with remaining parts taken from reference TRBV28 and TRBJ2-7, reads DVKVTQSSRYLVKRTGEKVFLECVQDMDHENMFWYRQDPGLGLRLIYFSYDVKMKEKGDIPEGYSVSREKKERFSLILESASTNQTSMYLCASSSQIAGVSYEQYFGPGTRLTVT.

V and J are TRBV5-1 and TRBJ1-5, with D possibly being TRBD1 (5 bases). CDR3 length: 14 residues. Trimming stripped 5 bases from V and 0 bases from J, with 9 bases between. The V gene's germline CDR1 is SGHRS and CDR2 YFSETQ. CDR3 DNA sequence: TGCGCCAGCAGTCCAGGGCCTAGCAATCAGCCCCAGCATTTT. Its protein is CASSPGPSNQPQHF.